This record concerns one TCR beta chain sequence. Its antigen is unidentified. This sample is drawn from a study of a mutant IDH1 vaccine in newly diagnosed glioma. Study at large: Patients under treatment included 62.5% males and about 38% females and had a mean age of approximately 44 years. The study's findings and limits: Vaccine-induced responses were seen in roughly 93% of patients, spanning several MHC alleles. Whatever changes occurred in top peripheral T cell clonotypes seemed unrelated to pseudoprogression.

Generated by immunoSEQ multiplex PCR, the TCRdb table keeps only in-frame clones and is missing some. The table records roughly 51,000 clones, roughly 89% of them present only once. Time point of the sample: baseline, week 1 (first vaccination visit). Treatment defined: pre-vaccination baseline after standard-of-care therapy. Newly diagnosed WHO grade 3 or 4 IDH1-mutant, ATRX-lost astrocytomas were identified in the donors. The CDR3 is 16 amino acids. Germline V CDR1 and CDR2: SGHAT, FQNNGV. Between the trimmed V and J ends, which lost 4 bases and 4 bases, there was a span of 16 bases. This TCR derives from a man in his forties with glioma. Sequencing was performed on PBMCs, taken from a glioma patient treated with radiotherapy, temozolomide or both. The chain employs TRBV11-2 and TRBJ2-2; possibly TRBD1 for D (6 bases). The CDR3 DNA follows: TGTGCCAGCAGCTCAGGACAGCTCGCCTTCACCGGGGAGCTGTTTTTT. Its translation is CASSSGQLAFTGELFF.